This TCR delta chain was sequenced in a study of γδ T cells in repeated Plasmodium falciparum infection. TCRdb used CATT to re-call clones from the multiplex PCR reads. The sample shows about 50,000 delta-chain clones, roughly 2% of them seen only once. This CDR3 has 21 amino acids. The V gene's germline CDR1 is GEAIGNYY and CDR2 EKD. Germline trimming cut 2 bases from V and 1 base from J; bases unmatched to any gene: 19. As concerns this clone: The protein in TCRdb stems from a much larger clone and differs at residue 5 from this DNA's translation, likely a read error; here the protein is translated from the DNA.

Vgamma9/Vdelta2+ and Vdelta2-negative gammadelta T cells were flow-sorted from PBMC for bulk sequencing. This rearrangement joins TRDV2 to TRDJ1, with TRDD3 identical over 12 bases. The J gene, absent from TCRdb, was called here by matching the DNA to germline. The material sequenced was gamma-delta T cells from blood. The source of this sequence is a pool of human donors (malaria-infected and uninfected, not separated). The CDR3 sequence: CACDMVFLGDTRDPVTDKLIF. In nucleotides, the CDR3 is TGTGCCTGTGACATGGTGTTTCTGGGGGATACGCGGGATCCCGTCACCGATAAACTCATCTTT.